Following are 8 T cell receptor beta chains from one sample sequenced in a study of blood T cell repertoires in COVID-19. Measured with immunoSEQ multiplex PCR; TCRdb has only the in-frame clones, and not every one. There are approximately 200,000 clones in the sample; 86% occur only once, and roughly 4% lies in the top ten. Sequencing input: PBMCs or T cells enriched from blood (not recorded which). These receptors originate from a woman aged 25 to 39 who had been exposed to COVID-19.

This clone was recorded once. The genes are TRBV2 and TRBJ2-3, with 7 bases that match TRBD1. V lost 3 bases to trimming and J lost 2 bases; unmatched junction nucleotides: 8. The CDR3 spans 16 residues. CDR1 SNHLY and CDR2 FYNNEI come from the germline V gene. The CDR3 coding sequence is TGTGCCAGCAGTGATGAGGGGGCAAGCTTCACAGATACGCAGTATTTT. Protein: CASSDEGASFTDTQYF.

The chain links TRBV5-5 to TRBJ1-2; D uncertain. Trimming removed 2 bases at V and 7 bases at J, with 12 bases between. The CDR3 spans 13 residues. Germline-derived CDR1 and CDR2 are SGHKS and YYEKEE (reference sequence). CDR3 loop: CASSLEGGSGYTF. The CDR3 nucleotides are TGTGCCAGCAGCTTAGAGGGAGGTAGTGGCTACACCTTC.

The V call is TRBV10-3, the J call TRBJ2-3; maybe TRBD1 (6 bases). The V end was cut by 4 bases, the J end by 0 bases, with 14 bases between. Germline CDR1 ENHRY, CDR2 SYGVKD. This CDR3 contains 16 residues. The CDR3 is CAISGLGGPSTDTQYF. In DNA form, the CDR3 reads TGTGCCATCAGTGGATTAGGGGGACCTAGCACAGATACGCAGTATTTT.

The rearrangement links TRBV2 to TRBJ1-1, with 8 bases identical to TRBD1. The CDR3 is 14 residues long. V shed 3 bases, J shed 1 base, and the junction held 1 base outside the gene matches. Germline V lookup: CDR1 SNHLY, CDR2 FYNNEI. The CDR3 reads CASSEGQANTEAFF. The CDR3 DNA reads as TGTGCCAGCAGTGAGGGACAGGCGAACACTGAAGCTTTCTTT.

The chain is built from TRBV6-5 and TRBJ1-6, with a possible D match to TRBD1 (6 bases). Per the germline V gene, CDR1 is MNHEY and CDR2 is SVGAGI. This CDR3 has 14 amino acids. Trimming cost V 6 bases and J 8 bases, with 14 bases left between them. CDR3 bases: TGTGCCAGCAGCCGGGGACAAGAATATTCACCCCTCCACTTT. Amino acids: CASSRGQEYSPLHF.

This clone was observed once. The gene calls are TRBV28 and TRBJ1-5; 7 nucleotides match TRBD1. J lost 4 bases, V lost 7 bases, and 4 bases had no gene match. The CDR3 spans 13 residues. Germline CDR1 reads MDHEN; CDR2 reads SYDVKM. The CDR3 region is CASKLQGNQPQHF. The CDR3 DNA reads TGTGCCAGCAAACTACAGGGGAATCAGCCCCAGCATTTT.

The CDR3 here is CSASNRPDTNYGYTF. CDR3 coding DNA: TGCAGTGCTAGTAACAGGCCGGATACTAACTATGGCTACACCTTC. The rearrangement joins TRBV20-1 to TRBJ1-2, with D maybe TRBD1 (5 bases). The germline V gene encodes CDR1 DFQATT and CDR2 SNEGSKA (reference sequence). The CDR3 extends over 15 amino acids. Trimming removed 3 bases from V and 0 bases from J, with 14 bases in between.

This clone was recorded once. The rearrangement links TRBV6-5 to TRBJ1-6, with a tentative D call TRBD1 (5 bases). Germline V gene lookup returns CDR1 MNHEY and CDR2 SVGAGI. The CDR3 extends over 13 amino acids. V was shortened by 8 bases and J by 11 bases, with 16 bases between the two germline ends. CDR3 nucleotide sequence: TGTGCCAGCCGGGACTCTCTCTATACACCCCTCCACTTT. As protein: CASRDSLYTPLHF.